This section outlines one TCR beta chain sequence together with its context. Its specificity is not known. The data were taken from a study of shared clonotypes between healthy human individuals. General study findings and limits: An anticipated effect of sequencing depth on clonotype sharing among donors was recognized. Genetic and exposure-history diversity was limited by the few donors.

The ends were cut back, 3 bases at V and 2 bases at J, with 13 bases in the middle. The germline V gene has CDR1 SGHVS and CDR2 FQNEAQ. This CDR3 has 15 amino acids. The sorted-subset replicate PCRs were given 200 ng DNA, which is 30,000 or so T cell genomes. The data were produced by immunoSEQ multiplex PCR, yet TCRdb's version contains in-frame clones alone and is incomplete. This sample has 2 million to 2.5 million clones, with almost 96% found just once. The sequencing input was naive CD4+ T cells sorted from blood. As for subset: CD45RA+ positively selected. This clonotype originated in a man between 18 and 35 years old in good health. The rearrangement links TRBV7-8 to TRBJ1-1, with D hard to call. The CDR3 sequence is CASSFLDSGNTEAFF. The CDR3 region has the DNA TGTGCCAGCAGCTTTTTGGACTCCGGTAACACTGAAGCTTTCTTT.